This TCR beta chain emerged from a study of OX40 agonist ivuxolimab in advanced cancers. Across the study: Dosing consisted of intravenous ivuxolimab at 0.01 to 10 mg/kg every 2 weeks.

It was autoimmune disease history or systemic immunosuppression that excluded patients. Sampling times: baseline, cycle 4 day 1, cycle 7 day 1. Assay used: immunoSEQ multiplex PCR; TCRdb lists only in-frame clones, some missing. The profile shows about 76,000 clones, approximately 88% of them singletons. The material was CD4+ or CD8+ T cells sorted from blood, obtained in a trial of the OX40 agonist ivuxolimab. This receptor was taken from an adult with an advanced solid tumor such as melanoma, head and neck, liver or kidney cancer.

The CDR3 nucleotides are TGTGCCAGCAGTTTAATTTTACAGCCCGGCTACGAGCAGTACTTC. As protein: CASSLILQPGYEQYF. This rearrangement joins TRBV28 to TRBJ2-7; D gene ambiguous. V dropped 2 bases and J dropped 3 bases, with 14 bases sitting between them. Germline V CDR1 and CDR2: MDHEN, SYDVKM. This CDR3 contains 15 residues.